The next 24 T cell receptor beta chains were all read from a single sample in a study of T cells of healthy individuals. In TCRdb, the 5' RACE reads were re-called with MiXCR into one record per CDR3 protein. The table records some 69,000 distinct CDR3 sequences, about 16% of them present only once. These receptors were obtained from a human donor in good health.

This clonotype was observed a few times. This chain connects TRBV25-1 to TRBJ1-2, with 7 bases that match TRBD1. Germline loops: CDR1 MGHDK, CDR2 SYGVNS. This CDR3 is built from 11 residues. V was clipped by 2 bases and J by 12 bases; unmatched bases: 3. The CDR3 bases are TGTGCCAGCAGTGAAGGGACAGTGAACACCTTC. This codes for CASSEGTVNTF.

The V gene is TRBV6-5, the J gene TRBJ1-6; no clear D gene. CDR1 MNHEY and CDR2 SVGAGI come from the germline V gene. Trimming removed 3 bases from V and 0 bases from J, with 15 bases in between. The CDR3 sequence is 18 residues long. The CDR3 here is CASSYRVGVSSYNSPLHF. In nucleotides, the CDR3 is TGTGCCAGCAGTTATAGAGTTGGGGTGAGCTCCTATAATTCACCCCTCCACTTT.

This sequence joins TRBV3-1 and TRBJ2-1; 12 bases map to TRBD2. CDR3 length: 17 residues. The V gene end was trimmed by 4 bases and the J gene end by 5 bases; junction bases not matched to a gene: 9. Germline CDR1 is LGHDT and CDR2 is YNNKEL (reference sequence). The CDR3 DNA reads as TGTGCCAGCAGCCCCTTCTCGCGACTAGCGGGGGACAATGAGCAGTTCTTC. It is translated as CASSPFSRLAGDNEQFF.

On this clonotype: With a much larger clone just one base away, this may be a read error. This chain uses TRBV20-1 with TRBJ1-4, with D perhaps matching TRBD1 (5 bases). This CDR3 comprises 15 residues. From germline, CDR1 is DFQATT and CDR2 SNEGSKA (reference sequence). The CDR3 DNA follows: TGCAGTGCTAGGGGGAGGAGGGGCGATAATGAAAAACTGTTATTT. Its protein is CSARGRRGDNEKLLF.

The sample holds one count of this clonotype. This rearrangement joins TRBV7-9 to TRBJ1-4; 8 nucleotides agree with TRBD1. With 1 base clipped from V and 10 bases from J, the junction kept 8 bases outside the gene matches. The CDR3 contains 15 residues. Germline values: CDR1 SEHNR, CDR2 FQNEAQ (reference sequence). The CDR3 loop reads CASSLEAGGFGKLFF. DNA for the CDR3: TGTGCCAGCAGCTTAGAGGCAGGGGGCTTTGGAAAACTGTTTTTT.

This clonotype was observed a few times. The V and J genes are TRBV4-3 and TRBJ2-4; 7 bases map to TRBD1. Germline lookup yields CDR1 LGHNA and CDR2 YSLEER. Trimming at V came to 0 bases and at J to 6 bases, leaving 8 bases not matched to a gene. The CDR3 is 16 amino acids. The CDR3 here is CASSQDITDRANIQYF. The CDR3, as DNA: TGCGCCAGCAGCCAAGACATCACAGACAGGGCAAACATTCAGTACTTC.

This clonotype has only a few counts. This rearrangement joins TRBV6-5 to TRBJ2-3, with 8 bases identical to TRBD2. This CDR3 region has 15 residues. The V and J ends lost 5 bases and 1 base, in that order; junction bases with no gene match: 5. Germline lookup yields CDR1 MNHEY and CDR2 SVGAGI. Here the CDR3 DNA reads TGTGCCAGCAGTAGGAGCGGGGGACGCACAGATACGCAGTATTTT. Encoded protein: CASSRSGGRTDTQYF.

This clonotype was recorded at least ten times. The genes are TRBV24-1 and TRBJ2-3; no definite D call. The V end was cut by 5 bases, the J end by 2 bases, with 7 bases between. The CDR3 length is 13 residues. Per germline, CDR1 KGHDR and CDR2 SFDVKD. The CDR3 loop reads CATSAGFTDTQYF. Written as DNA, the CDR3 is TGTGCCACCAGTGCCGGGTTCACAGATACGCAGTATTTT.

The table lists this clonotype with many counts. V is TRBV3-1 and J is TRBJ2-7; 7 bases are shared with TRBD1. CDR1 and CDR2 (germline): LGHDT, YNNKEL (reference sequence). Unmatched junction bases numbered 2, after V lost 2 bases and J lost 1 base. CDR3 length: 14 amino acids. CDR3 bases: TGTGCCAGCAGCCAACCGGACAGGTCCTACGAGCAGTACTTC. Protein sequence: CASSQPDRSYEQYF.

This clonotype was picked up a small number of times. The J gene is TRBJ2-3, the V gene TRBV12-3 or TRBV12-4; D is undetermined. The CDR3 contains 15 residues. V was shortened by 3 bases and J by 3 bases, with 13 bases between the two germline ends. CDR3 loop: CASSFYGSATDTQYF. CDR3 nucleotides: TGTGCCAGCAGTTTTTATGGCAGCGCTACAGATACGCAGTATTTT.

The table lists this clonotype with a few counts. The V call is TRBV4-1, the J call TRBJ2-1; 9 nucleotides line up with TRBD2. The CDR3 consists of 16 residues. V shed 3 bases and J 5 bases; nucleotides not matched to a gene: 8. Germline CDR1 and CDR2: MGHRA and YSYEKL. The CDR3 here is CASSHPLAGVDNEQFF. For the CDR3, the DNA is TGCGCCAGCAGCCACCCCTTAGCGGGAGTGGACAATGAGCAGTTCTTC.

V and J are TRBV7-2 and TRBJ1-5, with TRBD1 as a possible D gene (5 bases). Looked up from germline, CDR1 is SGHTA and CDR2 is FQGNSA. This CDR3 contains 14 residues. Deletions cut 4 bases from V and 6 bases from J, with 13 bases between. Written as DNA, the CDR3 is TGTGCCAGCAGCTCCGAGAGGGGCACTCAGCCCCAGCATTTT. Its translation: CASSSERGTQPQHF.

The rearrangement links TRBV28 to TRBJ2-7, with D possibly being TRBD1 or TRBD2 (5 bases each). CDR1 is MDHEN, CDR2 SYDVKM, per germline. CDR3 length: 14 amino acids. Trimming pared 6 bases from V and 0 bases from J, leaving 12 bases between. This chain's CDR3 is CASRYGAGSYEQYF. The CDR3 nucleotides read TGTGCCAGCAGATACGGGGCGGGCTCCTACGAGCAGTACTTC.

This clonotype was observed a few times. The chain is built from TRBV28 and TRBJ2-3; no firm D call. The length of the CDR3 is 14 residues. Germline V gene data show CDR1 as MDHEN and CDR2 as SYDVKM. Trimming removed 6 bases at V and 2 bases at J, with 12 bases between. Here the CDR3 DNA reads TGTGCCAGCAGGGGTCAAGGCCCCACAGATACGCAGTATTTT. Translation gives CASRGQGPTDTQYF.

The chain recombines TRBV5-1 with TRBJ2-7; 7 bases are shared with TRBD1. The CDR3 runs to 15 residues. Germline-derived CDR1 and CDR2 are SGHRS and YFSETQ. With 0 bases clipped from V and 2 bases from J, the junction kept 5 bases outside the gene matches. The CDR3 loop reads CASSLGTGITYEQYF. CDR3 sequence (DNA): TGCGCCAGCAGCTTGGGGACAGGAATAACCTACGAGCAGTACTTC. Together with reference TRBV5-1 and TRBJ2-7, the CDR3 gives the full variable domain: KAGVTQTPRYLIKTRGQQVTLSCSPISGHRSVSWYQQTPGQGLQFLFEYFSETQRNKGNFPGRFSGRQFSNSRSEMNVSTLELGDSALYLCASSLGTGITYEQYFGPGTRLTVT.

This rearrangement joins TRBV25-1 to TRBJ1-4; the D is unclear. This CDR3 region has 16 residues. The germline V gene encodes CDR1 MGHDK and CDR2 SYGVNS. Trimming shortened V by 1 base and J by 2 bases, and 11 bases separated the two germline ends. The CDR3 sequence is CASSESPVDTNEKLFF. Here the CDR3 DNA reads TGTGCCAGCAGTGAATCCCCCGTGGATACTAATGAAAAACTGTTTTTT.

This clonotype was seen more than once but under ten times. The V call is TRBV6-5, the J call TRBJ2-1; the match to TRBD2 covers 11 bases. The V gene end was trimmed by 6 bases and the J gene end by 8 bases; junction bases not matched to a gene: 6. Germline V gene data show CDR1 as MNHEY and CDR2 as SVGAGI. The CDR3 spans 14 residues. CDR3 in amino acids: CASSMTSGVDEQFF. The CDR3 DNA sequence: TGTGCCAGCAGCATGACTAGCGGGGTCGATGAGCAGTTCTTC.

This clonotype was found many times. The chain joins TRBV18 to TRBJ2-7, with 8 positions matching TRBD1. The V and J ends lost 3 bases and 0 bases, in that order; junction bases with no gene match: 7. The CDR3 consists of 16 residues. From germline, CDR1 is KGHSH and CDR2 LQKENI. CDR3 sequence reads: CASSPLDRGSSYEQYF. The CDR3 nucleotides read TGTGCCAGCTCACCCCTAGACAGGGGAAGCTCCTACGAGCAGTACTTC.

This clonotype was picked up a small number of times. The rearrangement joins TRBV27 to TRBJ2-7; D ambiguous. Germline CDR1 MNHEY, CDR2 SMNVEV (reference sequence). CDR3 length: 13 residues. V lost 7 bases to trimming and J lost 4 bases, with 14 bases between them. In nucleotides, the CDR3 is TGTGCCAGCAAACTACGTGAGGCTTACGAGCAGTACTTC. Translation: CASKLREAYEQYF.

This clonotype was seen at least ten times. The V and J genes are TRBV9 and TRBJ2-3; D remains ambiguous. V dropped 2 bases and J dropped 0 bases, with 7 bases sitting between them. The CDR3 has 14 residues. Germline loops: CDR1 SGDLS, CDR2 YYNGEE. CDR3 protein: CASSVGRSTDTQYF. CDR3 coding DNA: TGTGCCAGCAGCGTCGGCAGAAGCACAGATACGCAGTATTTT.

This clonotype was counted between two and nine times. This rearrangement joins TRBV12-3 or TRBV12-4 to TRBJ2-2; D perhaps matches TRBD2 (5 bases). The CDR3 loop spans 12 amino acids. The V end lost 5 bases, the J end lost 6 bases, and 7 bases lay between the germline ends. Here the CDR3 reads CASSNGAGELFF. The CDR3 DNA reads TGTGCCAGCAGTAACGGGGCCGGGGAGCTGTTTTTT.

This clonotype was counted many times. This sequence joins TRBV6-4 and TRBJ1-2; no clear D gene. Between the trimmed V and J ends, which lost 6 bases and 2 bases, there was a span of 7 bases. Germline assignment: CDR1 MRHNA and CDR2 SNTAGT. The CDR3 is 12 amino acids. CDR3 nucleotides: TGTGCCAGCAGAGAAGCCAACTATGGCTACACCTTC. This sequence encodes CASREANYGYTF.

The V and J genes are TRBV4-1 and TRBJ2-1; TRBD2 aligns across 9 bases. CDR1 and CDR2 from the germline V gene are MGHRA and YSYEKL. CDR3 length: 17 amino acids. V was clipped by 0 bases and J by 4 bases; unmatched bases: 7. This chain's CDR3 is CASSQDVAGGGYNEQFF. CDR3 coding DNA: TGCGCCAGCAGCCAAGATGTGGCGGGAGGGGGATACAATGAGCAGTTCTTC.

This clonotype appeared a few times. V usage is TRBV18 and J usage is TRBJ2-1; possibly TRBD2 for D (5 bases). The germline gives CDR1 KGHSH, CDR2 LQKENI. The CDR3 has 18 amino acids. The V and J ends lost 3 bases and 5 bases respectively, with 23 bases between them. This CDR3 reads CASSPRTSIGIGDNEQFF. The CDR3 region has the DNA TGTGCCAGCTCACCGCGCACCTCTATCGGGATAGGTGACAATGAGCAGTTCTTC.